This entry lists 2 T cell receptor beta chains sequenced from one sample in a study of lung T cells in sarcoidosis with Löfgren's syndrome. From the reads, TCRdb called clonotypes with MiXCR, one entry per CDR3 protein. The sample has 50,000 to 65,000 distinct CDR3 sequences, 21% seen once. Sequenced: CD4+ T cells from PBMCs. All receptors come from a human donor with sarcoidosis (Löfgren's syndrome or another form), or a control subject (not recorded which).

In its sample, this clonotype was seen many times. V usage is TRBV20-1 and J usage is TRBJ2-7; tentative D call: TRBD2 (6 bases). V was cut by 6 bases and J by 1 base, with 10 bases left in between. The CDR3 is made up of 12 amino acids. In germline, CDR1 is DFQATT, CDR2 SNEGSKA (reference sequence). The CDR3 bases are TGCAGTGCCGGGGGTGATTCCTACGAGCAGTACTTC. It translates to CSAGGDSYEQYF.

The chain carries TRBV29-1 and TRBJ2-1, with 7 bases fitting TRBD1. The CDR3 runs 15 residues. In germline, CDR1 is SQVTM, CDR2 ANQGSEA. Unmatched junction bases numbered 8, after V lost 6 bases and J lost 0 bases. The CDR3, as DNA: TGCAGCGTCGGACCGGGACAGAGCTCCTACAATGAGCAGTTCTTC. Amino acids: CSVGPGQSSYNEQFF.